This is a list of T cell receptor beta chains from one sample in a study of blood T cells in healthy people across ages. TCRdb called the 5' RACE reads again in MiXCR, with one record for every CDR3 protein. The sample holds 500,000 to 600,000 distinct CDR3 sequences, approximately 25% seen once. The specimen was blood. The receptor set was obtained from a woman between 70 and 85 years old in good health. CDR3s include the opening cysteine and the closing phenylalanine or tryptophan. Fields, in order: D gene, clone size, J gene, V gene, CDR3 DNA, CDR3 protein. A D gene is named only where the DNA matches it firmly. Only part of the rows carry a size: once, few, many, or a class if the clone is expanded.

d_gene: TRBD2; abundance: NA; j_gene: TRBJ2-1; v_gene: TRBV12-3/TRBV12-4; CDR3nt: TGTGCCAGCAGTAGTAGCGGGGGGGCTGTTAATGAGCAGTTCTTC; CDR3aa: CASSSSGGAVNEQFF
d_gene: TRBD1; abundance: NA; j_gene: TRBJ2-6; v_gene: TRBV12-5; CDR3nt: TGTGCTAGTGGTTTGCCGGGACAGGCGCACTCTGGGGCCAACGTCCTGACTTTC; CDR3aa: CASGLPGQAHSGANVLTF
d_gene: NA; abundance: few; j_gene: TRBJ1-4; v_gene: TRBV25-1; CDR3nt: TGTGCCAGCAGAGACAGAGCCAAGGAAAAACTGTTTTTT; CDR3aa: CASRDRAKEKLFF
d_gene: NA; abundance: NA; j_gene: TRBJ1-2; v_gene: TRBV5-1; CDR3nt: TGCGCCAGCAGCTTGGATGGGAAAGGCTACACCTTC; CDR3aa: CASSLDGKGYTF
d_gene: NA; abundance: few; j_gene: TRBJ2-3; v_gene: TRBV5-1; CDR3nt: TGCGCCAGCGCGAATGAGGGCACAGATACGCAGTATTTT; CDR3aa: CASANEGTDTQYF
d_gene: NA; abundance: few; j_gene: TRBJ1-4; v_gene: TRBV15; CDR3nt: TGTGCCACCAGCAGAGATTATCCCTCCGGGTCGGGTGAAAAACTGTTTTTT; CDR3aa: CATSRDYPSGSGEKLFF
d_gene: TRBD1; abundance: NA; j_gene: TRBJ2-5; v_gene: TRBV2; CDR3nt: TGTGCCAGCAGGTCGACAGGGCTGGGAGAGACCCAGTACTTC; CDR3aa: CASRSTGLGETQYF
d_gene: NA; abundance: few; j_gene: TRBJ2-1; v_gene: TRBV5-1; CDR3nt: TGCGCCAGCAGCCCGGGTGGGATCTCGAATGAGCAGTTCTTC; CDR3aa: CASSPGGISNEQFF
d_gene: NA; abundance: few; j_gene: TRBJ2-7; v_gene: TRBV4-1; CDR3nt: TGCGCCAGCAGCCAAGAACAGTATGGGGACTCCTACGGGCAGTACTTC; CDR3aa: CASSQEQYGDSYGQYF
d_gene: NA; abundance: NA; j_gene: TRBJ2-5; v_gene: TRBV9; CDR3nt: TGTGCCGGCAGCGACCCGACTCGGGCGGGGACTTACCAAGAGACCCAGTACTTC; CDR3aa: CAGSDPTRAGTYQETQYF
d_gene: NA; abundance: NA; j_gene: TRBJ2-6; v_gene: TRBV14; CDR3nt: TGTGCCAGCAGCCAAGGTCGAGGGAGAGCGTCTGGGGCCAACGTCCTGACTTTC; CDR3aa: CASSQGRGRASGANVLTF
d_gene: NA; abundance: NA; j_gene: TRBJ2-6; v_gene: TRBV5-1; CDR3nt: TGCGCCAGCAGCACGACAGTATGGGGGGCCAACGTCCTGACTTTC; CDR3aa: CASSTTVWGANVLTF
d_gene: NA; abundance: NA; j_gene: TRBJ2-2; v_gene: TRBV25-1; CDR3nt: TGTGCCAGCAGTGACACTCGGGGTCGGAACATCGGGGAGCTGTTTTTT; CDR3aa: CASSDTRGRNIGELFF
d_gene: NA; abundance: NA; j_gene: TRBJ1-6; v_gene: TRBV4-1; CDR3nt: TGCGCCAGCAGCCAAGATGGCCGGCCCGGGATGAATTCACCCCTCCACTTT; CDR3aa: CASSQDGRPGMNSPLHF
d_gene: NA; abundance: NA; j_gene: TRBJ1-5; v_gene: TRBV6-6; CDR3nt: TGTGCCAGCTCCAACCGGGGGCATAGCAATCAGCCCCAGCATTTT; CDR3aa: CASSNRGHSNQPQHF
d_gene: NA; abundance: NA; j_gene: TRBJ1-4; v_gene: TRBV2; CDR3nt: TGTGCCAGCAGTGAACTGGGGGTAGTGGATGAAAAACTGTTTTTT; CDR3aa: CASSELGVVDEKLFF
d_gene: NA; abundance: few; j_gene: TRBJ1-1; v_gene: TRBV13; CDR3nt: TGTGCCAGCAGCTCAGGGGAGACGACTGAAGCTTTCTTT; CDR3aa: CASSSGETTEAFF
d_gene: NA; abundance: NA; j_gene: TRBJ2-2; v_gene: TRBV20-1; CDR3nt: TGCAGTGCTAGAAAGGTGGATCTGGGGACCGGGGAGCTGTTTTTT; CDR3aa: CSARKVDLGTGELFF
d_gene: NA; abundance: NA; j_gene: TRBJ1-3; v_gene: TRBV7-9; CDR3nt: TGTGCCAGCAGTTCGGACAGAAAGAGCTCTGGAAACACCATATATTTT; CDR3aa: CASSSDRKSSGNTIYF
d_gene: NA; abundance: NA; j_gene: TRBJ1-1; v_gene: TRBV12-5; CDR3nt: TGTGCTAGTGGTTTGGCGCAGAGCTATACTGAAGCTTTCTTT; CDR3aa: CASGLAQSYTEAFF
d_gene: NA; abundance: NA; j_gene: TRBJ1-2; v_gene: TRBV7-2; CDR3nt: TGTGTCACTAGGACCGCTAACTATGGCTACACCTTC; CDR3aa: CVTRTANYGYTF
d_gene: NA; abundance: many; j_gene: TRBJ1-2; v_gene: TRBV12-3/TRBV12-4; CDR3nt: TGTGCCAGCAGTTTATCTGGGGGTTACTATGGCTACACCTTC; CDR3aa: CASSLSGGYYGYTF
d_gene: NA; abundance: few; j_gene: TRBJ1-2; v_gene: TRBV19; CDR3nt: TGTGCCTGCGCCCCCGATAACTATGGCTACACCTTC; CDR3aa: CACAPDNYGYTF
d_gene: NA; abundance: few; j_gene: TRBJ1-1; v_gene: TRBV2; CDR3nt: TGTGCCAGCCTCAGGGTGAACACTGAAGCTTTCTTT; CDR3aa: CASLRVNTEAFF
d_gene: NA; abundance: few; j_gene: TRBJ2-5; v_gene: TRBV4-1; CDR3nt: TGCGCCAGCAGCCAAGAAGCAAGAGAGACCCAGTACTTC; CDR3aa: CASSQEARETQYF
d_gene: TRBD2; abundance: NA; j_gene: TRBJ2-3; v_gene: TRBV30; CDR3nt: TGTGCCTGGAGTAGGACTAGCGGGCTAACAGATACGCAGTATTTT; CDR3aa: CAWSRTSGLTDTQYF
d_gene: NA; abundance: NA; j_gene: TRBJ2-5; v_gene: TRBV7-9; CDR3nt: TGTGCCAGCAGCTTTGGGTCGGAGACCCAGTACTTC; CDR3aa: CASSFGSETQYF
d_gene: NA; abundance: NA; j_gene: TRBJ2-7; v_gene: TRBV29-1; CDR3nt: TGCAGCGCTTCGGGGAACTACGAGCAGTACTTC; CDR3aa: CSASGNYEQYF
d_gene: TRBD2; abundance: once; j_gene: TRBJ2-5; v_gene: TRBV7-9; CDR3nt: TGTGCCAGCAGCTTAGGATGGGCTAGCGGGGTTGAGACCCAGTACTTC; CDR3aa: CASSLGWASGVETQYF
d_gene: TRBD2; abundance: few; j_gene: TRBJ2-5; v_gene: TRBV7-2; CDR3nt: TGTGCCAGCAGCCCAACAGGGACTAGCGGTGAGACCCAGTACTTC; CDR3aa: CASSPTGTSGETQYF
d_gene: TRBD1; abundance: NA; j_gene: TRBJ2-1; v_gene: TRBV7-2; CDR3nt: TGTGCCAGCACCTCGGGGACAGGGGTTAATGAGCAGTTCTTC; CDR3aa: CASTSGTGVNEQFF
d_gene: NA; abundance: NA; j_gene: TRBJ2-5; v_gene: TRBV7-9; CDR3nt: TGTGCCAGCACTTCAGTCGGGACCCAGTACTTC; CDR3aa: CASTSVGTQYF
d_gene: NA; abundance: few; j_gene: TRBJ2-3; v_gene: TRBV29-1; CDR3nt: TGCAGCTCCGATGGGGGCACAGATACGCAGTATTTT; CDR3aa: CSSDGGTDTQYF